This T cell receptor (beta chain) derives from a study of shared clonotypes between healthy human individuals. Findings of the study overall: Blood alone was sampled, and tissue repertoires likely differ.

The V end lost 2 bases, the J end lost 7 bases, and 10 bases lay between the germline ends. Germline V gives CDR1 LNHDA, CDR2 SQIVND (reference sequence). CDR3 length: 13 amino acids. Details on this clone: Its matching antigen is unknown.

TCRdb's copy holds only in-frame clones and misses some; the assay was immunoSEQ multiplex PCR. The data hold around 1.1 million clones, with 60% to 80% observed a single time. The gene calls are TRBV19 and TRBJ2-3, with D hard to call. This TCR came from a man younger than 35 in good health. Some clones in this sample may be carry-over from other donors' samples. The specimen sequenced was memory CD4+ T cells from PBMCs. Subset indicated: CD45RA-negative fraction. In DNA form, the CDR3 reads TGTGCCAGTAGTATACATCTGGAAAATACGCAGTATTTT. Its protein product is CASSIHLENTQYF.